One and the same sample provided the 25 T cell receptor beta chains below, sequenced in a study of blood T cell repertoires in COVID-19. The table came from immunoSEQ multiplex PCR; TCRdb's copy has only in-frame clones and leaves some out. Altogether roughly 200,000 clones are present, around 80% being singletons, with the ten largest covering 4.5% to 7%. Sample: peripheral blood. All receptors come from a woman aged 70-85 years with acute or convalescent COVID-19.

V gene TRBV12-5 combines with J gene TRBJ2-2; D gene unclear. The CDR3 has 13 residues. Germline CDR1 and CDR2: LGHNT and FRNRAP. The V and J ends lost 5 bases and 5 bases respectively, with 9 bases between them. The CDR3 DNA reads as TGTGCTAGTGGTACGGTCCCGACCGGGGAGCTGTTTTTT. Translated, it gives CASGTVPTGELFF.

This clone was observed a single time. This chain joins TRBV19 and TRBJ1-1; 12 bases line up with TRBD1. Germline V gene data show CDR1 as LNHDA and CDR2 as SQIVND (reference sequence). Trimming at V came to 7 bases and at J to 8 bases, leaving 8 bases not matched to a gene. The length of the CDR3 is 14 residues. The CDR3 nucleotides are TGTGCCAGTACCCAATGGGGGACAGGGGGCGAAGCTTTCTTT. It specifies CASTQWGTGGEAFF.

This rearrangement joins TRBV3-1 (or the pseudogene TRBV3-2) to TRBJ1-1; the D gene is possibly TRBD1 (6 bases). CDR1 is LGHDT, CDR2 YNNKEL, per germline (reference sequence). V dropped 1 base and J dropped 0 bases, with 12 bases sitting between them. The CDR3 has 16 residues. CDR3 DNA: TGTGCCAGCAGCCAAGGTCTAGGACAGCTGAACACTGAAGCTTTCTTT. This codes for CASSQGLGQLNTEAFF.

The chain employs TRBV2 and TRBJ2-7; 12 bases agree with TRBD1. CDR1 is SNHLY and CDR2 is FYNNEI in the germline V gene. The length of the CDR3 is 15 residues. With 0 bases clipped from V and 7 bases from J, the junction kept 4 bases outside the gene matches. CDR3 sequence reads: CASSEAGQGAMEQYF. The CDR3 DNA reads as TGTGCCAGCAGTGAAGCGGGACAGGGGGCGATGGAGCAGTACTTC.

This clone has just one count. J is TRBJ1-5 and V is TRBV24-1; 7 bases align to TRBD1. The CDR3 extends over 16 amino acids. CDR1 and CDR2 from the germline V gene are KGHDR and SFDVKD. V lost 3 bases and J lost 2; bases outside the gene matches: 6. The CDR3 here is CATSDPRQGGNQPQHF. In DNA, the CDR3 is TGTGCCACCAGTGATCCCCGACAGGGAGGCAATCAGCCCCAGCATTTT.

The chain is built from TRBV7-9 and TRBJ1-2; no clear D. V lost 4 bases to trimming and J lost 6 bases, with 12 bases between them. Germline assignment: CDR1 SEHNR and CDR2 FQNEAQ (reference sequence). This CDR3 is built from 13 residues. Here the CDR3 reads CASSSIGGNGYTF. The CDR3 region has the DNA TGTGCCAGCAGCTCTATCGGAGGGAATGGCTACACCTTC.

The chain links TRBV25-1 to TRBJ2-1; maybe TRBD1 (6 bases). Trimming stripped 4 bases from V and 0 bases from J, with 10 bases between. CDR1 is MGHDK, CDR2 SYGVNS, per germline. This CDR3 spans 15 amino acids. DNA for the CDR3: TGTGCCAGCAGTGCCGACAGGAGCTCCTACAATGAGCAGTTCTTC. Protein product: CASSADRSSYNEQFF.

With respect to this clone: The junction departs from the called germline gene at one end, perhaps through a read error. V is TRBV5-1 and J is TRBJ2-7; 9 bases match TRBD1. This CDR3 is 12 amino acids long. Per germline, CDR1 SGHRS and CDR2 YFSETQ. The CDR3 region has the DNA TGCGCCAGCAGCTTCGACGGGACAGGGCGGGACTTC. Protein sequence: CASSFDGTGRDF.

This chain links TRBV6-5 with TRBJ1-4; TRBD1 aligns across 10 bases. Germline lookup yields CDR1 MNHEY and CDR2 SVGAGI. V was pared by 5 bases and J by 7 bases, with 4 bases of the junction left unmatched. This CDR3 contains 14 residues. CDR3 sequence: CASSRGQGTEKLFF. DNA for the CDR3: TGTGCCAGCAGTAGGGGACAGGGGACTGAAAAACTGTTTTTT.

The chain has TRBV6-2 or TRBV6-3 and TRBJ2-7; 13 bases map to TRBD2. Per germline, CDR1 MNHEY and CDR2 SVGEGT. The CDR3 covers 15 residues. Losses at the gene ends were 5 bases for V and 5 bases for J; bases not matched to a gene: 6. The CDR3, as DNA: TGTGCCAGCAGTAGACGGACTAGCGGGAGAAACGAGCAGTACTTC. This encodes CASSRRTSGRNEQYF.

The count of this clone is one. The J gene is TRBJ1-2, the V gene TRBV20-1; perhaps TRBD1 as D (5 bases). The CDR3 sequence is 11 residues long. V lost 6 bases to trimming and J lost 7 bases, with 12 bases between them. Per the germline V gene, CDR1 is DFQATT and CDR2 is SNEGSKA (reference sequence). CDR3 in amino acids: CSAPSGGGYTF. CDR3 nucleotides: TGCAGTGCCCCCTCGGGGGGTGGCTACACCTTC.

The V call is TRBV19, the J call TRBJ1-5; D perhaps matches TRBD1 (5 bases). V dropped 1 base and J dropped 7 bases, with 17 bases sitting between them. CDR1 is LNHDA, CDR2 SQIVND, per germline (reference sequence). The CDR3 covers 16 residues. CDR3 sequence reads: CASSIGKRGEKQPQHF. For the CDR3, the DNA is TGTGCCAGTAGTATAGGAAAGCGGGGGGAGAAGCAGCCCCAGCATTTT.

The chain recombines TRBV11-2 with TRBJ2-3; D gene unclear. The CDR3 is 15 amino acids. Trimming stripped 1 base from V and 1 base from J, with 9 bases between. Germline assignment: CDR1 SGHAT and CDR2 FQNNGV. The CDR3 protein is CASSLVRPRTDTQYF. The CDR3, as DNA: TGTGCCAGCAGCTTAGTCAGGCCCCGCACAGATACGCAGTATTTT.

This clone was detected only once. The chain has TRBV24-1 and TRBJ1-5, with a weak D call TRBD1 (5 bases). This CDR3 has 12 residues. V was clipped by 7 bases and J by 5 bases, with 8 bases between them. In germline, CDR1 is KGHDR, CDR2 SFDVKD. CDR3 nucleotides: TGTGCCACCAGCGCGACAGATCAGCCCCAGCATTTT. Translating gives CATSATDQPQHF.

The chain combines TRBV28 with TRBJ2-3; 7 bases are a match to TRBD1. This CDR3 has 14 residues. Germline loops: CDR1 MDHEN, CDR2 SYDVKM. J lost 6 bases, V lost 5 bases, and 8 bases had no gene match. CDR3 region: CASSVTGTLDTQYF. CDR3 bases: TGTGCCAGCAGTGTGACAGGGACCTTGGATACGCAGTATTTT.

The gene calls are TRBV10-3 and TRBJ2-5; 10 bases fit TRBD1. Germline values: CDR1 ENHRY, CDR2 SYGVKD. This CDR3 region has 14 residues. With 3 bases clipped from V and 4 bases from J, the junction kept 2 bases outside the gene matches. The CDR3 is CAISEGDRGETQYF. The CDR3 region has the DNA TGTGCCATCAGTGAAGGGGACAGGGGAGAGACCCAGTACTTC.

V and J are TRBV6-1 and TRBJ1-5; tentatively, D is TRBD1 (6 bases). Trimming shortened V by 2 bases and J by 3 bases, and 11 bases separated the two germline ends. The CDR3 is made up of 15 amino acids. Looked up from germline, CDR1 is MNHNS and CDR2 is SASEGT. This chain's CDR3 is CASSEQTGINQPQHF. The CDR3 DNA reads as TGTGCCAGCAGTGAACAAACAGGGATCAATCAGCCCCAGCATTTT.

The chain joins TRBV2 to TRBJ2-1, with 9 bases matching TRBD1. The trim removed 7 bases at V and 5 bases at J, leaving 12 bases unmatched. CDR3 length: 16 amino acids. The germline CDR1 and CDR2 sequences are SNHLY and FYNNEI. The CDR3 sequence is CASTVRQGVGHNEQFF. The CDR3 DNA reads TGTGCCAGCACCGTAAGACAGGGGGTAGGTCACAATGAGCAGTTCTTC. Using reference TRBV2 and TRBJ2-1 for the parts outside the CDR3, the full variable domain is EPEVTQTPSHQVTQMGQEVILRCVPISNHLYFYWYRQILGQKVEFLVSFYNNEISEKSEIFDDQFSVERPDGSNFTLKIRSTKLEDSAMYFCASTVRQGVGHNEQFFGPGTRLTVL.

As concerns this clone: Different DNA sequences within this sample yield the same CDR3. The V gene is TRBV6-4, the J gene TRBJ1-5; D call uncertain. The CDR3 loop spans 13 amino acids. V was clipped by 8 bases and J by 2 bases, with 10 bases between them. Germline lookup yields CDR1 MRHNA and CDR2 SNTAGT. In nucleotides, the CDR3 is TGTGCCAGCTCCCCCGGGGGCAATCAGCCCCAGCATTTT. Translating gives CASSPGGNQPQHF.

The J gene is TRBJ2-7, the V gene TRBV6-5; 8 bases are a match to TRBD2. V was pared by 8 bases and J by 4 bases, with 10 bases of the junction left unmatched. The CDR3 covers 14 residues. The V gene's germline CDR1 is MNHEY and CDR2 SVGAGI. The CDR3 here is CASHDPGTSYEQYF. CDR3 in DNA: TGTGCCAGCCACGATCCCGGGACTAGTTACGAGCAGTACTTC.

The chain is built from TRBV5-1 and TRBJ2-5, with TRBD2 identical over 8 bases. The germline V gene encodes CDR1 SGHRS and CDR2 YFSETQ. Trimming at V came to 3 bases and at J to 7 bases, leaving 14 bases not matched to a gene. CDR3 length: 16 residues. The CDR3 DNA reads as TGCGCCAGCAGCTCGAAGACAGGAGGACGGGAGGGGACCCAGTACTTC. This codes for CASSSKTGGREGTQYF.

V is TRBV10-3 and J is TRBJ2-3; 8 bases are a match to TRBD2. J gave up 0 bases and V 6 bases, and 2 bases lay outside the gene matches. The CDR3 is 14 amino acids. The germline V gene encodes CDR1 ENHRY and CDR2 SYGVKD. The CDR3 sequence: CAIRSGGSTDTQYF. In DNA form, the CDR3 reads TGTGCCATCAGGAGCGGGGGCAGCACAGATACGCAGTATTTT.

For the CDR3, the DNA is TGTGCCAGCAGCCCCGGGAGGAGGGGGAACACTGAAGCTTTCTTT. Translating gives CASSPGRRGNTEAFF. The chain is built from TRBV11-2 and TRBJ1-1, with D tentatively TRBD1 (5 bases). The CDR3 runs to 15 residues. Germline-derived CDR1 and CDR2 are SGHAT and FQNNGV. Trimming pared 5 bases from V and 1 base from J, leaving 14 bases between.

This clone showed up many times. The V gene is TRBV28, the J gene TRBJ1-1; unclear D gene. V lost 5 bases and J lost 1, with 14 bases in between. The CDR3 extends over 15 amino acids. The germline gives CDR1 MDHEN, CDR2 SYDVKM. CDR3 protein: CASSLRHLGNTEAFF. For the CDR3, the DNA is TGTGCCAGCAGTCTACGACACTTAGGGAACACTGAAGCTTTCTTT.

The chain employs TRBV11-3 and TRBJ2-5, with 10 positions matching TRBD2. Germline assignment: CDR1 SGHNT and CDR2 YENEEA. Trimming cost V 2 bases and J 5 bases; bases outside gene matches: 8. There are 16 residues in the CDR3. This chain's CDR3 is CASSLLASGSGETQYF. The CDR3 nucleotides are TGTGCCAGCAGCTTACTGGCTAGCGGGAGCGGTGAGACCCAGTACTTC. Full variable domain (remainder filled in from reference TRBV11-3 and TRBJ2-5): EAGVVQSPRYKIIEKKQPVAFWCNPISGHNTLYWYLQNLGQGPELLIRYENEEAVDDSQLPKDRFSAERLKGVDSTLKIQPAELGDSAVYLCASSLLASGSGETQYFGPGTRLLVL.